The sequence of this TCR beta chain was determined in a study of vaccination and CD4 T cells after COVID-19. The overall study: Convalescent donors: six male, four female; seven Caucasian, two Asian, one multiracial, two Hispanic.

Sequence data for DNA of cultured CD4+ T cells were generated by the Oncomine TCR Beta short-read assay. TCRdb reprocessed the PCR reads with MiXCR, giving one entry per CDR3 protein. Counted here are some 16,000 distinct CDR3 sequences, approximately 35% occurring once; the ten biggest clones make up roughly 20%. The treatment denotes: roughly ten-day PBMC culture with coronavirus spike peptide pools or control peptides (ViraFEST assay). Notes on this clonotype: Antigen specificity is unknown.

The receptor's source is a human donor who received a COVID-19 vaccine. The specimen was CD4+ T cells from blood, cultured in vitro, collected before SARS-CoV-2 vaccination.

Here the CDR3 reads CAWGDRGNQETQYF. CDR3 in DNA: TGTGCCTGGGGGGACAGGGGCAACCAAGAGACCCAGTACTTC. The gene calls are TRBV30 and TRBJ2-5, with 10 positions matching TRBD1. The germline V gene has CDR1 GTSNPN and CDR2 SVGIG (reference sequence). The length of the CDR3 is 14 residues. V gave up 5 bases and J gave up 0 bases; unmatched junction bases: 3.